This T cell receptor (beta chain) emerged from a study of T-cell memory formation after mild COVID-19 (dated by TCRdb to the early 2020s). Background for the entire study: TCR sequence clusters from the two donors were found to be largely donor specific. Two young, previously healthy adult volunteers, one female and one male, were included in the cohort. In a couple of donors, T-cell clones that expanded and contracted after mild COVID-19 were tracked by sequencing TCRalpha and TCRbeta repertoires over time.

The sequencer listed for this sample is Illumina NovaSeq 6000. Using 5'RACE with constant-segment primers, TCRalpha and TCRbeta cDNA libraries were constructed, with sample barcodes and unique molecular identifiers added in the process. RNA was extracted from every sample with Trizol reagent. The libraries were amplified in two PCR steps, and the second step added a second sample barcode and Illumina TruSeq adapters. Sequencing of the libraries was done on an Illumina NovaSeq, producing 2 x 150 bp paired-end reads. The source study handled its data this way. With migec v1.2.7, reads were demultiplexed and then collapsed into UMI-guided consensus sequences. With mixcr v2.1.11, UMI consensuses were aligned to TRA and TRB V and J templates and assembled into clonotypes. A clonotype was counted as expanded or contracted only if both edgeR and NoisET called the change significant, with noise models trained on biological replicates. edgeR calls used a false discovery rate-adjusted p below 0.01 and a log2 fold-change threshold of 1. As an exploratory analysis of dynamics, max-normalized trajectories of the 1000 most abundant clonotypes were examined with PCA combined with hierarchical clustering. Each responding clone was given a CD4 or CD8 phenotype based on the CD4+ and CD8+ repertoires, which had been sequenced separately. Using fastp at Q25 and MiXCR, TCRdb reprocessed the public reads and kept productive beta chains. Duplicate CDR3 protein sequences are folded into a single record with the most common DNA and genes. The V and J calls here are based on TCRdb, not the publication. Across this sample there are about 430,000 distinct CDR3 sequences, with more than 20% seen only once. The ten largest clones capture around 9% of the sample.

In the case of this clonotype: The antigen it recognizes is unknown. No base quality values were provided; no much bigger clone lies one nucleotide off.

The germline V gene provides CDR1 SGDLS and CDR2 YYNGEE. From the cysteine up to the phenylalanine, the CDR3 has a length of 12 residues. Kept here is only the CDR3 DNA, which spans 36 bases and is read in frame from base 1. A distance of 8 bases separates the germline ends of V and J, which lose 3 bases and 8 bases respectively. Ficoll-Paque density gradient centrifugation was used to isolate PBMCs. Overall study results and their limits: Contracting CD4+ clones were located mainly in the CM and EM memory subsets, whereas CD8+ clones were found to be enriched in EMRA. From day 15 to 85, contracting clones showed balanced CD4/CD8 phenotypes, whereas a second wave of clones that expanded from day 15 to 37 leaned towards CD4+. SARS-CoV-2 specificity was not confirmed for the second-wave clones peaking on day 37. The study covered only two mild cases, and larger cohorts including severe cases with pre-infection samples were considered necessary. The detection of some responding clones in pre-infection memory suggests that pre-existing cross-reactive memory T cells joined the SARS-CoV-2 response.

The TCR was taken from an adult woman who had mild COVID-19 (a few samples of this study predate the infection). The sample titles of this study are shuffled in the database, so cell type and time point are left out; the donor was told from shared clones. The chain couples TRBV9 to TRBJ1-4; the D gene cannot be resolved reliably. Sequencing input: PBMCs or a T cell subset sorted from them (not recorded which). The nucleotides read TGTGCCAGCAGCGGGGCGGACGAAAAACTGTTTTTT. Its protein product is CASSGADEKLFF.